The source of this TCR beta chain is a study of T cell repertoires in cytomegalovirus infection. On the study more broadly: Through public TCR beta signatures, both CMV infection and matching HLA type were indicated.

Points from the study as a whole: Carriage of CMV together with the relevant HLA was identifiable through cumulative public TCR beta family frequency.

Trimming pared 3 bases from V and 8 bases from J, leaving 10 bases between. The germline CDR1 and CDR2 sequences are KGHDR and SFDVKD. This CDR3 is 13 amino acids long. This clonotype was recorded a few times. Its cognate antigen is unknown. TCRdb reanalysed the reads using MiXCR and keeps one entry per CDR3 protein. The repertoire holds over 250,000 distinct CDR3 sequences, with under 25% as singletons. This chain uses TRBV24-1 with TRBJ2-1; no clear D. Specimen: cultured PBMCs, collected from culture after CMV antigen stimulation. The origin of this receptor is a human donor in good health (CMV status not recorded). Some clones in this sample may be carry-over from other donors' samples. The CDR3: CATSDTVGYEQFF. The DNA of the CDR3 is TGTGCCACCAGTGATACAGTGGGCTATGAGCAGTTCTTC.